This T cell receptor (beta chain) emerged from a study of blood T cell repertoires in COVID-19. The length of the CDR3 is 15 residues. CDR1 is MGHRA, CDR2 YSYEKL, per germline. Trimming cost V 4 bases and J 5 bases; bases outside gene matches: 10. Profiling relied on immunoSEQ multiplex PCR, and the TCRdb table lists in-frame clones only, not all of them. This table has some 350,000 clones, roughly 87% appearing once. The TCR comes from a woman under 40 who had recovered from COVID-19. What was sequenced was PBMCs or T cells enriched from blood (not recorded which). V is TRBV4-1 and J is TRBJ2-5, with 7 bases that match TRBD2. CDR3 sequence: CASSPRWEGSETQYF. CDR3 bases: TGCGCCAGCAGCCCTAGATGGGAGGGCTCGGAGACCCAGTACTTC.